A selection of T cell receptor beta chains follows, all from one sample in a study of glioma-infiltrating T cells. TCRdb ran MiXCR on the multiplex PCR reads and lists one entry per CDR3 protein. Among about 180,000 distinct CDR3 sequences listed, around 45% were seen once. Material: glioma tissue, nonneoplastic brain tissue, or PBMCs (not recorded which). These receptors originate from a human donor with low-grade glioma or glioblastoma, undergoing nonglioma brain surgery, or in good health (not recorded which). Each CDR3 is given without its conserved first and last residue. Fields, in order: D gene, J gene, V gene, CDR3 protein. The D gene is left open where the match is weak.

>-|TRBJ1-1|TRBV2
ASSHKQLNTEAF
>TRBD2|TRBJ2-4|TRBV5-1
ASSPLADIAKNIQY
>-|TRBJ1-2|TRBV13
ASSARRNGYT
>TRBD1|TRBJ2-3|TRBV18
ASSQGQAPSTDTQY
>TRBD1|TRBJ1-6|TRBV20-1
SARDPGQYNSPLH
>TRBD2|TRBJ2-3|TRBV14
ASSLFSGRGDTQY
>-|TRBJ1-1|TRBV12-5
ASGRRTQNTEAF
>-|TRBJ1-1|TRBV29-1
SVGTCDYTEAF
>-|TRBJ2-1|TRBV15
ATSRAENEQF
>-|TRBJ2-1|TRBV18
ASSPSNEQF
>-|TRBJ2-7|TRBV4-2
ASSTQGHEQY
>TRBD1|TRBJ2-2|TRBV2
ASNQDRGAWGPNTGELF
>-|TRBJ1-5|TRBV19
ASSIGTDFRHQPQH
>TRBD2|TRBJ2-7|TRBV7-9
ASSTGGLRKSYEQY
>-|TRBJ2-5|TRBV29-1
SVLPPGETKY
>-|TRBJ2-7|TRBV12-3/TRBV12-4
ASSSRLYEQY
>-|TRBJ2-7|TRBV7-2
ATRRRSTVGYEQY
>-|TRBJ1-1|TRBV15
ATSRDPRFSTEAF
>-|TRBJ2-1|TRBV20-1
SARGLASYEQS
>TRBD2|TRBJ2-1|TRBV18
ASSPQTSGSYNEQF
>TRBD1|TRBJ1-1|TRBV28
ASSPRQGVITEAF
>-|TRBJ1-3|TRBV20-1
SARGPENTIY
>TRBD1|TRBJ2-7|TRBV2
ASSEAGTGYYEQY
>-|TRBJ2-7|TRBV6-1
ASSDKRGASYEQY
>-|TRBJ1-1|TRBV19
ASRQQGVGTEAF
>-|TRBJ2-1|TRBV7-6
ASSLSFSGFNEQF
>-|TRBJ1-5|TRBV15
ATSVERWGGQPQH
>-|TRBJ2-3|TRBV20-1
SARVETGLHTQY
>-|TRBJ2-2|TRBV29-1
STGPGTAGELF
>-|TRBJ1-1|TRBV19
ASSIASPTEAF
>TRBD2|TRBJ2-1|TRBV28
ASRGLGLADLNALDEQF
>TRBD2|TRBJ2-7|TRBV28
ASSPSGEPYERY
>-|TRBJ2-5|TRBV19
ASIMGRETQY
>TRBD1|TRBJ2-7|TRBV6-1
ASSWTGRYEQY
>-|TRBJ2-7|TRBV20-1
SASREALSSNEQY
>-|TRBJ2-7|TRBV20-1
SVGLGATWGNEQY
>TRBD1|TRBJ1-5|TRBV2
ASSTGGTRPQH
>TRBD1|TRBJ2-7|TRBV25-1
ASSETGTGTYEQY
>TRBD2|TRBJ2-7|TRBV7-2
ASSRRAGEVYEQY
>TRBD1|TRBJ2-5|TRBV29-1
SVELEQGRETQY
>-|TRBJ2-3|TRBV20-1
SAQIQGTSPSADTQY
>-|TRBJ2-1|TRBV12-3/TRBV12-4
ASSFTSNEQF
>-|TRBJ2-3|TRBV6-1
ASSDGWQNTDTQY